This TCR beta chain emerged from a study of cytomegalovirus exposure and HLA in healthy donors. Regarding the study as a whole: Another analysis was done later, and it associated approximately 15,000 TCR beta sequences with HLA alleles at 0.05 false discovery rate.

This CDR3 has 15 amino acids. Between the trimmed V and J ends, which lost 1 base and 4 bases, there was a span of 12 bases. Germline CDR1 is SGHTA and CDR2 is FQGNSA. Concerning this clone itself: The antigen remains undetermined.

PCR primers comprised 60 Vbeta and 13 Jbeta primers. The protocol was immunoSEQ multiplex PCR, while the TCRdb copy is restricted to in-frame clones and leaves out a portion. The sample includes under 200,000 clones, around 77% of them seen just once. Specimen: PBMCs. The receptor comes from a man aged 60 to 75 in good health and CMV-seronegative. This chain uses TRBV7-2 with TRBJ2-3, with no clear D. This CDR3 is CASSLGSSYADTQYF. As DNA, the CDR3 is TGTGCCAGCAGCTTAGGTAGCTCCTACGCAGATACGCAGTATTTT.